The 18 T cell receptor beta chains given below trace back to one sample, sequenced in a study of cytomegalovirus exposure and HLA in healthy donors (TCRdb year 2017). The library came from the immunoSEQ multiplex PCR assay. A mixture of 60 forward primers for TCR Vbeta segments and 13 reverse primers for TCR Jbeta segments was used in the multiplex PCR. TCRdb re-hosts the immuneACCESS table, in-frame sequences only. Its copies lack some clones; in the studies checked, an unresolved V gene accounts for under half of them, and the cause for the rest is not known. For this sample there are 100,000 or so clones; around 72% appear just once. The ten most abundant clones make up 11% to 15% of the sample. Sequencing used PBMCs. The receptors stem from a male donor in good health and CMV-seropositive.

In nucleotides, the CDR3 is TGCGCCAGCAGCCAAGAACGGCTAGTAAGAGAGACCCAGTACTTC. Amino acids: CASSQERLVRETQYF. This rearrangement joins TRBV4-1 to TRBJ2-5; the D is unclear. Germline loops: CDR1 MGHRA, CDR2 YSYEKL. The V end was cut by 0 bases, the J end by 4 bases, with 12 bases between. The CDR3 runs 15 residues.

This sequence joins TRBV5-4 and TRBJ2-7, with 9 bases matching TRBD2. This CDR3 contains 15 residues. J gave up 6 bases and V 4 bases, and 11 bases lay outside the gene matches. Per the germline V gene, CDR1 is SGHNT and CDR2 is YYREEE (reference sequence). This CDR3 reads CASSLTGLALGEQYF. The CDR3 bases are TGTGCCAGCAGCCTGACGGGACTAGCCCTGGGCGAGCAGTACTTC. The entire variable domain, with the rest obtained from reference TRBV5-4 and TRBJ2-7, is as follows: ETGVTQSPTHLIKTRGQQVTLRCSSQSGHNTVSWYQQALGQGPQFIFQYYREEENGRGNFPPRFSGLQFPNYSSELNVNALELDDSALYLCASSLTGLALGEQYFGPGTRLTVT.

This clone was detected once. The CDR3 loop is CASSAGTPYNEQFF. DNA of the CDR3: TGTGCCAGCAGCGCCGGGACTCCCTACAATGAGCAGTTCTTC. V and J are TRBV7-3 and TRBJ2-1, with D possibly matching TRBD2 (6 bases). The CDR3 is 14 residues long. Between the trimmed V and J ends, which lost 5 bases and 2 bases, there was a span of 10 bases. Germline loops: CDR1 SGHTA, CDR2 FQGTGA.

The chain couples TRBV4-1 to TRBJ2-7; D perhaps matches TRBD1 (5 bases). The germline gives CDR1 MGHRA, CDR2 YSYEKL. This CDR3 has 13 amino acids. Trimming took 1 base from V and 5 from J, leaving 9 bases between them. CDR3 loop: CASSQVAGHEQYF. The CDR3 DNA sequence: TGCGCCAGCAGCCAAGTCGCAGGGCACGAGCAGTACTTC.

This rearrangement joins TRBV28 to TRBJ2-5, with 7 positions matching TRBD1. Unmatched junction bases numbered 5, after V lost 6 bases and J lost 1 base. There are 14 residues in the CDR3. CDR1 is MDHEN, CDR2 SYDVKM, per germline. The CDR3 region is CASRRGQPQETQYF. In nucleotides, the CDR3 is TGTGCCAGCAGACGGGGACAGCCCCAAGAGACCCAGTACTTC. Full variable domain (missing parts from reference TRBV28 and TRBJ2-5): DVKVTQSSRYLVKRTGEKVFLECVQDMDHENMFWYRQDPGLGLRLIYFSYDVKMKEKGDIPEGYSVSREKKERFSLILESASTNQTSMYLCASRRGQPQETQYFGPGTRLLVL.

This clone has a count of ten or more. The rearrangement uses TRBV29-1 and TRBJ1-4; 9 bases are shared with TRBD1. This CDR3 is 14 amino acids long. Trimming took 6 bases from V and 5 from J; bases not matched to a gene: 7. From germline, CDR1 is SQVTM and CDR2 ANQGSEA. The CDR3 region has the DNA TGCAGCGTCGGGACCGGGACAGGGAATGAAAAACTGTTTTTT. Its translation: CSVGTGTGNEKLFF.

DNA for the CDR3: TGTGCCAGCAGTATCGCCGGACAGGCCGTTGCCAACTATGGCTACACCTTC. It is translated as CASSIAGQAVANYGYTF. The chain recombines TRBV27 with TRBJ1-2, with 7 nucleotides matching TRBD1. This CDR3 has 17 amino acids. The germline V gene encodes CDR1 MNHEY and CDR2 SMNVEV (reference sequence). Trimming removed 5 bases from V and 2 bases from J; junction bases left unmatched: 14.

This clone was observed a few times. The rearrangement joins TRBV2 to TRBJ1-1; 8 bases match TRBD1. V shed 2 bases and J 7 bases; nucleotides not matched to a gene: 6. In germline, CDR1 is SNHLY, CDR2 FYNNEI. The length of the CDR3 is 14 residues. The CDR3 protein is CASSEPDRGGEAFF. The CDR3 nucleotides read TGTGCCAGCAGTGAACCTGACAGGGGAGGTGAAGCTTTCTTT.

This clone was picked up one time. This CDR3 reads CASSLASWLNQPQHF. The CDR3 nucleotides read TGTGCCAGCAGTTTAGCCAGTTGGTTAAATCAGCCCCAGCATTTT. This chain joins TRBV28 and TRBJ1-5; D not certain. The CDR3 loop spans 15 amino acids. V gave up 2 bases and J gave up 4 bases, with 12 bases separating them. Germline loops: CDR1 MDHEN, CDR2 SYDVKM. The variable domain in full, completed from reference TRBV28 and TRBJ1-5, reads DVKVTQSSRYLVKRTGEKVFLECVQDMDHENMFWYRQDPGLGLRLIYFSYDVKMKEKGDIPEGYSVSREKKERFSLILESASTNQTSMYLCASSLASWLNQPQHFGDGTRLSIL.

The rearrangement joins TRBV7-8 to TRBJ1-2; D ambiguous. Trimming removed 2 bases at V and 2 bases at J, with 12 bases between. The germline V gene encodes CDR1 SGHVS and CDR2 FQNEAQ. CDR3 length: 15 amino acids. The CDR3 bases are TGTGCCAGCAGCTTAAGATTCGGTCTGAACTATGGCTACACCTTC. Its protein is CASSLRFGLNYGYTF.

V and J are TRBV2 and TRBJ2-1; the match to TRBD1 covers 9 bases. Trimming took 3 bases from V and 4 from J; bases not matched to a gene: 4. In germline, CDR1 is SNHLY, CDR2 FYNNEI. The CDR3 is made up of 15 amino acids. In nucleotides, the CDR3 is TGTGCCAGCAGTGACCTTGGACAGGGGTACAATGAGCAGTTCTTC. Translation gives CASSDLGQGYNEQFF. Supplemented by reference TRBV2 and TRBJ2-1, the full variable domain reads EPEVTQTPSHQVTQMGQEVILRCVPISNHLYFYWYRQILGQKVEFLVSFYNNEISEKSEIFDDQFSVERPDGSNFTLKIRSTKLEDSAMYFCASSDLGQGYNEQFFGPGTRLTVL.

The gene calls are TRBV7-9 and TRBJ2-7; D unresolved. The length of the CDR3 is 13 residues. Germline assignment: CDR1 SEHNR and CDR2 FQNEAQ (reference sequence). Trimming removed 1 base from V and 4 bases from J, with 8 bases in between. The CDR3 sequence: CASSLENSYEQYF. The CDR3, as DNA: TGTGCCAGCAGCTTAGAAAATTCTTACGAGCAGTACTTC.

The rearrangement joins TRBV9 to TRBJ1-2; possibly TRBD1 for D (5 bases). The CDR3 contains 16 residues. V dropped 0 bases and J dropped 3 bases, with 15 bases sitting between them. CDR1 is SGDLS, CDR2 YYNGEE, per germline. The CDR3 loop is CASSVAPREDHYGYTF. The DNA for the CDR3 is TGTGCCAGCAGCGTAGCCCCCAGGGAAGATCACTATGGCTACACCTTC.

Regarding this clone: The junction shows a germline mismatch at one end, possibly a read error. This sequence joins TRBV7-8 and TRBJ2-3; perhaps TRBD2 as D (5 bases). The CDR3 is 14 amino acids. Germline lookup yields CDR1 SGHVS and CDR2 FQNEAQ. CDR3 amino acids: CVSSFGLSTDTQYF. In DNA, the CDR3 is TGTGTCAGCAGCTTCGGACTGAGCACAGATACGCAGTATTTT.

In DNA form, the CDR3 reads TGCGCCAGCAGCTTGGTCCTTCCTAGCACAGATACGCAGTATTTT. Translated: CASSLVLPSTDTQYF. The V call is TRBV5-1, the J call TRBJ2-3; D is unresolved. The germline V gene encodes CDR1 SGHRS and CDR2 YFSETQ. The CDR3 has 15 amino acids. Deletions cut 0 bases from V and 0 bases from J, with 8 bases between.

This clone was counted a single time. The chain combines TRBV4-2 with TRBJ2-3, with TRBD2 as a possible D gene (6 bases). Trimming cost V 1 base and J 2 bases, with 16 bases left between them. The CDR3 loop spans 17 amino acids. CDR1 is LGHNA, CDR2 YNFKEQ, per germline. The chain's CDR3 is CASSQGKASDFTDTQYF. The CDR3 coding sequence is TGTGCCAGCAGCCAAGGTAAAGCTAGCGACTTCACAGATACGCAGTATTTT.

The chain recombines TRBV30 with TRBJ2-7, with 10 bases fitting TRBD1. There are 14 residues in the CDR3. The germline gives CDR1 GTSNPN, CDR2 SVGIG (reference sequence). The CDR3 here is CAVSRTGGMDEQYF. DNA of the CDR3: TGTGCGGTCTCTCGGACAGGGGGGATGGACGAGCAGTACTTC. The full variable domain, rest sourced from reference TRBV30 and TRBJ2-7, is SQTIHQWPATLVQPVGSPLSLECTVEGTSNPNLYWYRQAAGRGLQLLFYSVGIGQISSEVPQNLSASRPQDRQFILSSKKLLLSDSGFYLCAVSRTGGMDEQYFGPGTRLTVT.

This chain joins TRBV30 and TRBJ1-5; D is perhaps TRBD1 (5 bases). The length of the CDR3 is 14 residues. The V end lost 5 bases, the J end lost 1 base, and 12 bases lay between the germline ends. CDR1 GTSNPN and CDR2 SVGIG come from the germline V gene (reference sequence). In DNA, the CDR3 is TGTGCCTGGGGATTTAGGGGAAGCAATCAGCCCCAGCATTTT. Its translation: CAWGFRGSNQPQHF.